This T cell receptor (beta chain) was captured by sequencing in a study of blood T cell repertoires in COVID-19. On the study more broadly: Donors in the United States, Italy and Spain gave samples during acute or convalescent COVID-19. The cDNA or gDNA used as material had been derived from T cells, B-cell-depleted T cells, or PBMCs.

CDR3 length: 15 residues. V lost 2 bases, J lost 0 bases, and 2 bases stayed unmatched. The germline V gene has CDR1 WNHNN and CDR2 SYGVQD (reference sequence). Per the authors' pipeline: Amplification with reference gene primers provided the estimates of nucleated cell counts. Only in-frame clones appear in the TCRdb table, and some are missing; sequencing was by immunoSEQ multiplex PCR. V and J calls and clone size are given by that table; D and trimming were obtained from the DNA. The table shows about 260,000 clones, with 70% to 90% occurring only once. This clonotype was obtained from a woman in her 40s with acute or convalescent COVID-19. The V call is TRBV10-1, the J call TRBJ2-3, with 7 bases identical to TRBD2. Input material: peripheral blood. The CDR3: CASSEAAGSTDTQYF. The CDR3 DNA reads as TGCGCCAGCAGTGAGGCAGCGGGGAGCACAGATACGCAGTATTTT.